Each of the 7 T cell receptor beta chains below was sequenced from the same sample in a study of tumor-infiltrating lymphocytes in primary liver carcinoma. Germline DNA was also extracted, with blood RNA taken from unsorted whole blood. A primer matching the constant region was used to make TCR beta cDNA from approximately 0.55 ug of total RNA. Three nested multiplex PCR rounds, a slightly modified ARM-PCR, produced the libraries for TCR beta. Use of TRBV1-TRBV30 forward primers with a C-beta reverse primer characterized the first two PCR rounds, which lasted nine to eleven cycles each. TCRdb passed the multiplex PCR reads through MiXCR, listing each CDR3 protein once. The sample contains around 170,000 distinct CDR3 sequences, about 55% of which appear only once. The sequenced sample consisted of peripheral blood. All receptors derive from a middle-aged man with primary liver carcinoma and hepatitis B virus infection.

The chain is built from TRBV29-1 and TRBJ1-2, with D uncertain. The CDR3 loop spans 13 amino acids. Trimming pared 4 bases from V and 6 bases from J, leaving 15 bases between. CDR1 is SQVTM and CDR2 is ANQGSEA in the germline V gene. Here the CDR3 reads CSVVGNGVDGYTF. The CDR3 coding sequence is TGCAGCGTTGTGGGCAACGGAGTGGATGGCTACACCTTC. The variable domain in full, with the rest retrieved from reference TRBV29-1 and TRBJ1-2, is SAVISQKPSRDICQRGTSLTIQCQVDSQVTMMFWYRQQPGQSLTLIATANQGSEATYESGFVIDKFPISRPNLTFSTLTVSNMSPEDSSIYLCSVVGNGVDGYTFGSGTRLTVV.

This clonotype was observed a handful of times. The V and J genes are TRBV12-3 or TRBV12-4 and TRBJ2-7, with 8 bases aligning to TRBD2. CDR3 length: 15 residues. V was clipped by 6 bases and J by 2 bases; unmatched bases: 9. In DNA form, the CDR3 reads TGTGCCAGCAGCACCAGCGGGAGAAGCCCCTACGAGCAGTACTTC. Its protein is CASSTSGRSPYEQYF.

The chain recombines TRBV29-1 with TRBJ1-2, with 7 bases matching TRBD1. Germline-derived CDR1 and CDR2 are SQVTM and ANQGSEA. The junction had 6 bases not matched to a gene; V was cut back by 6 bases and J by 2 bases. CDR3 length equals 13 residues. CDR3 DNA sequence: TGCAGCGTGCTTGACAGGGAGAACTATGGCTACACCTTC. This translates into CSVLDRENYGYTF.

This clonotype was seen more than once but under ten times. The gene calls are TRBV4-1 and TRBJ2-5; 7 bases map to TRBD1. CDR3 length: 14 residues. V trimming: 4 bases; J trimming: 3 bases; junction bases outside the gene matches: 5. Germline V CDR1 and CDR2: MGHRA, YSYEKL. The CDR3 DNA reads TGCGCCAGCAGCCTAACCGACAGGGAAGAGACCCAGTACTTC. As protein: CASSLTDREETQYF.

This clonotype was seen only a few times. The chain has TRBV12-3 or TRBV12-4 and TRBJ2-1, with TRBD2 matching over 11 bases. Germline trimming cut 4 bases from V and 8 bases from J; bases unmatched to any gene: 10. This CDR3 is 16 amino acids long. For the CDR3, the DNA is TGTGCCAGCAGTTCAGGACTAGCGGGTTCGCTGTATGAGCAGTTCTTC. Residues: CASSSGLAGSLYEQFF.

The chain joins TRBV7-6 to TRBJ1-1; the D gene is possibly TRBD1 (6 bases). CDR3 length: 13 amino acids. From germline, CDR1 is SGHVS and CDR2 FNYEAQ. With 4 bases removed from V and 8 bases from J, the gap between germline ends came to 14 bases. The CDR3 is CASSSAFQGEAFF. The CDR3 coding sequence is TGTGCCAGCAGCTCCGCGTTTCAGGGGGAAGCTTTCTTT.

This clonotype was observed a few times. The chain uses TRBV12-3 or TRBV12-4 and TRBJ2-3, with a tentative D call TRBD2 (5 bases). V lost 2 bases and J 4 bases, leaving 16 bases between the germline ends. The CDR3 loop spans 16 amino acids. This CDR3 reads CASSLPMIDYSDTQYF. The DNA of the CDR3 is TGTGCCAGCAGTTTACCCATGATAGACTACTCAGATACGCAGTATTTT.